A single sample gave rise to the 15 T cell receptor beta chains below, sequenced in a study of shared clonotypes between healthy human individuals. Profiling relied on immunoSEQ multiplex PCR, and the TCRdb table lists in-frame clones only, not all of them. The repertoire holds about 2 million clones, with roughly 94% as singletons. Sequenced sample: naive CD4+ T cells sorted from blood. Specified subset: CD45RA+ positively selected. The receptors shown here come from a young man in good health.

Points on this clone: One junction end disagrees with the germline gene, perhaps due to a read error. The chain links TRBV7-7 to TRBJ2-2; D remains ambiguous. Germline lookup yields CDR1 SSHAT and CDR2 FNYEAQ (reference sequence). The CDR3 covers 14 residues. The CDR3 protein is CASSATANTGELFF. The CDR3 DNA reads as TGTGCTAGCAGCGCTACAGCGAACACCGGGGAGCTGTTTTTT.

The rearrangement joins TRBV30 to TRBJ1-1; D is unclear. The CDR3 loop spans 14 amino acids. Trimming left V 1 base short and J 4 bases short, with 13 bases between. Germline V gene lookup returns CDR1 GTSNPN and CDR2 SVGIG (reference sequence). The CDR3 here is CAWSGTWGSTEAFF. The CDR3 DNA reads as TGTGCCTGGAGTGGAACCTGGGGTAGCACTGAAGCTTTCTTT. The entire variable domain, with the rest obtained from reference TRBV30 and TRBJ1-1, is as follows: SQTIHQWPATLVQPVGSPLSLECTVEGTSNPNLYWYRQAAGRGLQLLFYSVGIGQISSEVPQNLSASRPQDRQFILSSKKLLLSDSGFYLCAWSGTWGSTEAFFGQGTRLTVV.

This sequence joins TRBV5-1 and TRBJ1-5; possibly TRBD1 for D (5 bases). Germline V gene data show CDR1 as SGHRS and CDR2 as YFSETQ. Trimming pared 0 bases from V and 10 bases from J, leaving 8 bases between. The CDR3 contains 12 residues. CDR3 loop: CASSLDGGPQHF. The CDR3 DNA reads as TGCGCCAGCAGCTTGGATGGGGGTCCCCAGCATTTT. Combining the CDR3 with reference TRBV5-1 and TRBJ1-5 gives the whole variable domain KAGVTQTPRYLIKTRGQQVTLSCSPISGHRSVSWYQQTPGQGLQFLFEYFSETQRNKGNFPGRFSGRQFSNSRSEMNVSTLELGDSALYLCASSLDGGPQHFGDGTRLSIL.

V and J are TRBV5-1 and TRBJ2-7; TRBD1 aligns across 7 bases. V lost 5 bases to trimming and J lost 3 bases; unmatched junction nucleotides: 8. This CDR3 comprises 14 residues. The germline CDR1 and CDR2 sequences are SGHRS and YFSETQ. This CDR3 reads CASSFSRDSYEQYF. CDR3 DNA: TGCGCCAGCAGTTTCAGCCGGGACAGCTACGAGCAGTACTTC.

This rearrangement joins TRBV19 to TRBJ1-4; 8 bases align to TRBD1. This CDR3 has 12 amino acids. Losses at the gene ends were 8 bases for V and 5 bases for J; bases not matched to a gene: 1. The germline CDR1 and CDR2 sequences are LNHDA and SQIVND (reference sequence). CDR3 in amino acids: CASGQGNEKLFF. CDR3 bases: TGTGCCAGTGGACAGGGCAATGAAAAACTGTTTTTT.

The chain uses TRBV21-1 and TRBJ2-3; the table names TRBD2, a call not compared with the DNA. TRBV21-1 has pseudogene status. The CDR3 has 19 amino acids. In nucleotides, the CDR3 is TGTGCCAGCAGCAACGCCGGGACTAGCGGGGGGTCCTTCACAGATACGCAGTATTTT. Its protein is CASSNAGTSGGSFTDTQYF.

The chain employs TRBV5-4 and TRBJ1-4; 7 bases are shared with TRBD1. The junction had 8 bases not matched to a gene; V was cut back by 4 bases and J by 2 bases. CDR1 and CDR2 (germline): SGHNT, YYREEE (reference sequence). The CDR3 runs to 16 residues. The DNA for the CDR3 is TGTGCCAGCAGCGGGGGGACAGCGGTTACTAATGAAAAACTGTTTTTT. The encoded protein is CASSGGTAVTNEKLFF.

CDR3 nucleotide sequence: TGTGCCAGTAGGAGACTAGCGGGATTCCAAGAGACCCAGTACTTC. It yields the protein CASRRLAGFQETQYF. J is TRBJ2-5 and V is TRBV19; 11 positions match TRBD2. This CDR3 is built from 15 residues. Trimming cost V 6 bases and J 1 base; bases outside gene matches: 4. Germline CDR1 and CDR2: LNHDA and SQIVND (reference sequence).

CDR3: CASSEVQFNQPQHF. DNA for the CDR3: TGTGCCAGCAGTGAAGTACAGTTCAATCAGCCCCAGCATTTT. The chain employs TRBV6-1 and TRBJ1-5; no reliable D call. This CDR3 region has 14 residues. The V end was cut by 1 base, the J end by 3 bases, with 7 bases between. In germline, CDR1 is MNHNS, CDR2 SASEGT.

The chain is built from TRBV2 and TRBJ2-2; D may be TRBD2 (5 bases). Deletions cut 6 bases from V and 7 bases from J, with 15 bases between. Germline CDR1 SNHLY, CDR2 FYNNEI. CDR3 length: 14 amino acids. The CDR3 is CASRETPGIGELFF. CDR3 nucleotide sequence: TGTGCCAGCAGGGAGACCCCGGGGATCGGGGAGCTGTTTTTT.

The chain joins TRBV7-2 to TRBJ1-2; TRBD1 aligns across 7 bases. Germline CDR1 is SGHTA and CDR2 is FQGNSA. The CDR3 runs 14 residues. Trimming at V came to 1 base and at J to 4 bases, leaving 3 bases not matched to a gene. CDR3 sequence: CASSLDRGVYGYTF. CDR3 nucleotides: TGTGCCAGCAGCTTAGACAGGGGAGTCTATGGCTACACCTTC.

This clone occurred once. The chain is built from TRBV2 and TRBJ1-4, with 8 positions matching TRBD1. CDR1 and CDR2 from the germline V gene are SNHLY and FYNNEI. V lost 1 base to trimming and J lost 7 bases; unmatched junction nucleotides: 2. The CDR3 has 14 residues. The CDR3 protein is CASSEGTGLEKLFF. Here the CDR3 DNA reads TGTGCCAGCAGTGAAGGGACAGGGCTTGAAAAACTGTTTTTT.

This clone was found once. The V call is TRBV7-8, the J call TRBJ2-5, with a possible D match to TRBD2 (6 bases). Between the trimmed V and J ends, which lost 5 bases and 4 bases, there was a span of 14 bases. The CDR3 is made up of 14 amino acids. Germline lookup yields CDR1 SGHVS and CDR2 FQNEAQ. The CDR3 here is CASSPPVGRETQYF. DNA of the CDR3: TGTGCCAGCAGCCCCCCCGTCGGGAGAGAGACCCAGTACTTC.

The gene calls are TRBV10-3 and TRBJ2-1; 13 positions agree with TRBD2. The V gene's germline CDR1 is ENHRY and CDR2 SYGVKD. The CDR3 is 20 residues long. The trim removed 5 bases at V and 4 bases at J, leaving 17 bases unmatched. CDR3 loop: CAISPGTSGKSAARYNEQFF. Written as DNA, the CDR3 is TGTGCCATCAGTCCGGGGACTAGCGGGAAATCCGCCGCCAGGTACAATGAGCAGTTCTTC.

The V and J genes are TRBV10-3 and TRBJ1-2; TRBD1 agrees at 8 bases. The V gene end was trimmed by 0 bases and the J gene end by 4 bases; junction bases not matched to a gene: 4. The CDR3 runs to 15 residues. Per germline, CDR1 ENHRY and CDR2 SYGVKD. CDR3 sequence reads: CAISESDRGRYGYTF. The CDR3 nucleotides read TGTGCCATCAGTGAGTCAGACAGGGGACGCTATGGCTACACCTTC.